What follows are 14 T cell receptor beta chains derived from one specimen sequenced in a study of early T cells in non-severe SARS-CoV-2 infection. Via MiXCR, TCRdb re-called the 5' RACE reads, giving one row per CDR3 protein. This table holds about 83,000 distinct CDR3 sequences, about 10% found once. Material: whole blood, obtained at baseline. All receptors come from an adult who was a healthcare worker with PCR-confirmed SARS-CoV-2 infection or an uninfected control (not recorded which).

This clonotype was seen only a few times. This sequence joins TRBV7-2 and TRBJ2-7; maybe TRBD1 (5 bases). This CDR3 has 14 amino acids. V was clipped by 4 bases and J by 5 bases, with 15 bases between them. CDR1 and CDR2 from the germline V gene are SGHTA and FQGNSA. CDR3 region: CASSSQAGIHEQYF. The CDR3 DNA sequence: TGTGCCAGCAGCTCCCAAGCAGGGATCCACGAGCAGTACTTC.

The rearrangement joins TRBV10-3 to TRBJ2-7, with 7 positions matching TRBD1. V was clipped by 5 bases and J by 0 bases; unmatched bases: 1. The CDR3 contains 13 residues. Germline-derived CDR1 and CDR2 are ENHRY and SYGVKD. The CDR3 region has the DNA TGTGCCATCAGTTCAGGGGGCTCCTACGAGCAGTACTTC. Translating gives CAISSGGSYEQYF.

The rearrangement joins TRBV20-1 to TRBJ2-7, with D tentatively TRBD2 (5 bases). Germline CDR1 reads DFQATT; CDR2 reads SNEGSKA (reference sequence). V was cut by 5 bases and J by 4 bases, with 9 bases left in between. The length of the CDR3 is 11 residues. The CDR3 region is CSAPEAYEQYF. DNA for the CDR3: TGCAGTGCTCCGGAGGCGTACGAGCAGTACTTC.

The table lists this clonotype with many counts. The chain links TRBV20-1 to TRBJ2-5, with D perhaps TRBD1 (5 bases). Germline values: CDR1 DFQATT, CDR2 SNEGSKA (reference sequence). The CDR3 runs to 15 residues. The V gene lost 3 bases and the J gene lost 0 bases, with 14 bases spanning the gap. CDR3 nucleotide sequence: TGCAGTGCTAGCAACAGACAGATCTACCAAGAGACCCAGTACTTC. This gives the protein CSASNRQIYQETQYF.

V is TRBV27 and J is TRBJ2-1; D not resolved. The CDR3 totals 11 residues. The germline CDR1 and CDR2 sequences are MNHEY and SMNVEV (reference sequence). The V end lost 7 bases, the J end lost 5 bases, and 6 bases lay between the germline ends. The CDR3 protein is CASKEHNEQFF. For the CDR3, the DNA is TGTGCCAGCAAAGAGCACAATGAGCAGTTCTTC.

There are many counts of this clonotype. J is TRBJ2-7 and V is TRBV2; no reliable D call. The CDR3 totals 15 residues. Germline lookup yields CDR1 SNHLY and CDR2 FYNNEI. Trimming pared 5 bases from V and 3 bases from J, leaving 17 bases between. The CDR3 DNA reads TGTGCCAGCAGTCCCCCAACCGCGACGGACTACGAGCAGTACTTC. Amino acid sequence: CASSPPTATDYEQYF.

The chain links TRBV6-1 to TRBJ1-1; possibly TRBD1 for D (5 bases). The V and J ends lost 7 bases and 3 bases respectively, with 15 bases between them. This CDR3 contains 14 residues. The V gene's germline CDR1 is MNHNS and CDR2 SASEGT. CDR3 loop: CASIARVLDTEAFF. For the CDR3, the DNA is TGTGCCAGCATTGCCAGGGTGTTGGACACTGAAGCTTTCTTT.

This clonotype was seen at least ten times. The CDR3 protein is CASSLVSGTDTQYF. Written as DNA, the CDR3 is TGTGCCAGCAGCTTAGTATCCGGAACAGATACGCAGTATTTT. The chain has TRBV7-9 and TRBJ2-3; D call uncertain. CDR1 is SEHNR, CDR2 FQNEAQ, per germline (reference sequence). V was trimmed by 1 base and J by 3 bases, leaving 8 bases between them. The CDR3 contains 14 residues.

In this sample, this clonotype turned up many times. The chain couples TRBV18 to TRBJ2-2, with 8 bases aligning to TRBD1. The V gene's germline CDR1 is KGHSH and CDR2 LQKENI. Trimming removed 3 bases from V and 1 base from J; junction bases left unmatched: 7. This CDR3 is 17 amino acids long. DNA for the CDR3: TGTGCCAGCTCACCTCCTAGGACAGGGATGAACACCGGGGAGCTGTTTTTT. Translation: CASSPPRTGMNTGELFF.

This clonotype was counted a few times. The chain uses TRBV20-1 and TRBJ2-7; TRBD2 agrees at 7 bases. This CDR3 spans 14 amino acids. V shed 5 bases, J shed 4 bases, and the junction held 11 bases outside the gene matches. Germline values: CDR1 DFQATT, CDR2 SNEGSKA (reference sequence). The CDR3 region has the DNA TGCAGTGCTGACGGCGGGAGAGCCCGATACGAGCAGTACTTC. As protein: CSADGGRARYEQYF.

The V and J genes are TRBV7-2 and TRBJ1-2; 7 bases line up with TRBD1. The V gene's germline CDR1 is SGHTA and CDR2 FQGNSA. Losses at the gene ends were 1 base for V and 4 bases for J; bases not matched to a gene: 3. This CDR3 is 14 amino acids long. CDR3 DNA: TGTGCCAGCAGCTTAGGGGGACAGACCTATGGCTACACCTTC. Translated, it gives CASSLGGQTYGYTF.

The rearrangement joins TRBV11-2 to TRBJ2-5; D gene ambiguous. Germline CDR1 SGHAT, CDR2 FQNNGV. V lost 2 bases, J lost 2 bases, and 6 bases lay in between. The CDR3 loop spans 13 amino acids. CDR3 sequence reads: CASSLSLQETQYF. The CDR3, as DNA: TGTGCCAGCAGCTTATCGCTTCAAGAGACCCAGTACTTC.

This clonotype was detected ten times or more. This chain joins TRBV27 and TRBJ2-1, with unresolved D. V shed 0 bases and J shed 0 bases, with 9 bases lying between them. Germline V gene sequence: CDR1 MNHEY, CDR2 SMNVEV (reference sequence). The CDR3 covers 16 residues. The DNA for the CDR3 is TGTGCCAGCAGTTTATCCCCCTTGGCCTCCTACAATGAGCAGTTCTTC. This encodes CASSLSPLASYNEQFF.

The count of this clonotype is one. The V gene is TRBV12-3 or TRBV12-4, the J gene TRBJ1-5; D not certain. Trimming took off 5 bases at V and 3 bases at J, with 8 bases between the two ends. CDR3 length: 13 residues. The CDR3: CASSPGHNQPQHF. Written as DNA, the CDR3 is TGTGCCAGCAGTCCGGGCCACAATCAGCCCCAGCATTTT.